The rows below give T cell receptor beta chains drawn from one sample of a study of T cell repertoires in cytomegalovirus infection. TCRdb re-analysed the reads in MiXCR, keeping a single row per CDR3 protein. The repertoire includes approximately 1,000,000 distinct CDR3 sequences, 30% to 40% of them detected once, and about an eighth sits in the top ten. The antigens of these receptors remain unknown. The sequenced sample was cultured CD8+ T cells from PBMCs, obtained from culture after CMV antigen stimulation. The receptors originated from a human donor in good health (CMV status not recorded). Some clones in this sample may be carry-over from other donors' samples. CDR3s include the opening cysteine and the closing phenylalanine or tryptophan. The D gene is left open where the match is weak. Expanded clones get a size class; other rows say once, few or many, or leave the size out.

CDR3	DNA	D	V	J	size
CASIGRGPSEANYGYTF	TGTGCCAGCATTGGGAGGGGCCCTAGCGAGGCTAACTATGGCTACACCTTC	NA	TRBV7-2	TRBJ1-2	many
CASSLSGKVVGFPKQETQYF	TGTGCCAGCAGTTTATCGGGCAAAGTCGTCGGGTTCCCCAAACAAGAGACCCAGTACTTC	NA	TRBV27	TRBJ2-5	NA
CASIVGYTEAFF	TGTGCCAGCATAGTTGGGTACACTGAAGCTTTCTTT	NA	TRBV12-3/TRBV12-4	TRBJ1-1	NA
CSVETVSYNEQFF	TGCAGCGTTGAAACAGTTTCCTACAATGAGCAGTTCTTC	NA	TRBV29-1	TRBJ2-1	NA
CASTAWSVSYNEQFF	TGTGCCAGCACCGCCTGGTCGGTATCCTACAATGAGCAGTTCTTC	NA	TRBV28	TRBJ2-1	few
CASSVGDRLYGYTF	TGTGCCAGCAGCGTTGGGGACAGACTTTATGGCTACACCTTC	TRBD1	TRBV9	TRBJ1-2	NA
CASQLGGLSNQPQHF	TGTGCCAGTCAATTAGGGGGGTTAAGCAATCAGCCCCAGCATTTT	NA	TRBV12-3/TRBV12-4	TRBJ1-5	NA
CASSLYDAGNTIYF	TGTGCCAGCAGCTTATATGACGCTGGAAACACCATATATTTT	NA	TRBV7-4	TRBJ1-3	NA
CTSSLSAGAWDYGYTF	TGTACCAGCAGTTTATCCGCGGGGGCCTGGGACTATGGCTACACCTTC	NA	TRBV12-3/TRBV12-4	TRBJ1-2	NA
CASSYSRENGFYEQYF	TGTGCCAGCAGTTACTCGAGGGAAAATGGGTTCTACGAGCAGTACTTC	NA	TRBV6-8	TRBJ2-7	NA
CASSFREQSSYEQYF	TGTGCCAGCAGCTTCAGGGAGCAAAGCTCCTACGAGCAGTACTTC	NA	TRBV27	TRBJ2-7	few
CASSKTSGGPNTGELFF	TGTGCCAGCAGTAAGACTAGCGGGGGCCCTAACACCGGGGAGCTGTTTTTT	TRBD2	TRBV7-6	TRBJ2-2	NA
CASSDWLPRKGNEQFF	TGCGCCAGCAGTGACTGGTTACCCCGTAAGGGAAATGAGCAGTTCTTC	NA	TRBV23-1	TRBJ2-1	few
CASSLSDRPNTIYF	TGTGCCAGCAGTTTATCCGACAGGCCAAACACCATATATTTT	NA	TRBV27	TRBJ1-3	NA
CASRGQALGLNSPLHF	TGTGCCAGCAGAGGACAGGCCTTAGGTCTTAATTCACCCCTCCACTTT	TRBD1	TRBV2	TRBJ1-6	few
CASSFGEGREQFF	TGTGCCAGCAGTTTCGGGGAGGGACGTGAGCAGTTCTTC	TRBD2	TRBV27	TRBJ2-1	few
CASRTGVSEQFF	TGTGCCAGCCGGACAGGTGTTAGCGAGCAGTTCTTC	TRBD1	TRBV13	TRBJ2-1	NA
CAISDSGGSTDTQYF	TGTGCCATCAGTGACAGCGGGGGGTCCACAGATACGCAGTATTTT	TRBD2	TRBV10-3	TRBJ2-3	NA
CASSQASSGTYNTGELFF	TGCGCCAGCAGCCAGGCCTCCTCCGGGACATATAACACCGGGGAGCTGTTTTTT	NA	TRBV4-1	TRBJ2-2	NA
CASSESTLIMGAGYEQYF	TGCGCCAGCAGTGAGTCGACTCTGATAATGGGGGCCGGCTACGAGCAGTACTTC	NA	TRBV10-2	TRBJ2-7	NA
CASSLLDANTGELFF	TGTGCCAGCAGTTTACTAGACGCGAACACCGGGGAGCTGTTTTTT	NA	TRBV27	TRBJ2-2	NA
CASSLESTGARLTNEKLFF	TGTGCCAGCAGCTTAGAGTCGACAGGGGCGCGTCTAACTAATGAAAAACTGTTTTTT	TRBD1	TRBV7-8	TRBJ1-4	NA
CASSLWRTGAPGDNQPQHF	TGTGCCAGCAGTTTATGGAGGACAGGGGCCCCAGGGGACAATCAGCCCCAGCATTTT	TRBD1	TRBV28	TRBJ1-5	NA
CASSPGTGGYYEQYF	TGTGCCAGCAGCCCTGGGACAGGGGGTTACTACGAGCAGTACTTC	TRBD1	TRBV14	TRBJ2-7	NA
CSARTSGVDTQYF	TGCAGTGCCCGGACTAGCGGGGTCGATACGCAGTATTTT	TRBD2	TRBV20-1	TRBJ2-3	few
CASSPRVAVQETQYF	TGTGCCAGCAGTCCCCGGGTGGCAGTTCAAGAGACCCAGTACTTC	NA	TRBV27	TRBJ2-5	few
CATLTGAQFNEQFF	TGTGCCACCTTGACGGGTGCCCAATTCAATGAGCAGTTCTTC	NA	TRBV2	TRBJ2-1	NA
CASISILGPLLSWEYNEQFF	TGTGCCAGCATCTCGATCCTCGGACCTCTCCTTTCGTGGGAGTACAATGAGCAGTTCTTC	NA	TRBV6-6	TRBJ2-1	few
CASTTGTVYQETQYF	TGTGCCAGCACCACCGGGACAGTTTACCAAGAGACCCAGTACTTC	TRBD1	TRBV12-3/TRBV12-4	TRBJ2-5	NA
CASSPLSGGYNEQFF	TGTGCCAGCAGTCCACTAAGCGGGGGGTACAATGAGCAGTTCTTC	TRBD2	TRBV7-2	TRBJ2-1	many
CASIPGGRGGQETQYF	TGTGCCAGCATCCCGGGGGGCAGGGGTGGTCAAGAGACCCAGTACTTC	NA	TRBV7-8	TRBJ2-5	many
CASSYKATNEKLFF	TGTGCCAGCAGTTACAAGGCAACTAATGAAAAACTGTTTTTT	NA	TRBV6-5	TRBJ1-4	NA
CASSSLTVRYGYTF	TGTGCCAGCAGCTCACTGACGGTCCGCTATGGCTACACCTTC	NA	TRBV7-9	TRBJ1-2	few
CASSQGSFDTQYF	TGCGCCAGCAGCCAAGGTAGCTTCGATACGCAGTATTTT	NA	TRBV4-3	TRBJ2-3	NA
CASSYERKTQYF	TGTGCCAGCAGTTACGAGAGAAAGACCCAGTACTTC	NA	TRBV6-2/TRBV6-3	TRBJ2-5	few
CATSLAGGGNEQFF	TGTGCCACCTCCCTAGCGGGGGGGGGCAATGAGCAGTTCTTC	TRBD2	TRBV2	TRBJ2-1	NA
CANSLVPGQVYGYTF	TGTGCCAACAGCTTAGTTCCCGGACAGGTCTATGGCTACACCTTC	TRBD1	TRBV7-2	TRBJ1-2	once
CASSFPREARGPPYNEQFF	TGTGCCAGCAGCTTCCCTAGAGAGGCCCGGGGCCCTCCGTACAATGAGCAGTTCTTC	NA	TRBV7-8	TRBJ2-1	many
CASSLLQGYSGANVLTF	TGTGCCAGCAGTTTACTACAGGGCTACTCTGGGGCCAACGTCCTGACTTTC	NA	TRBV27	TRBJ2-6	few
CASSPSRQGGQPQHF	TGTGCCAGCAGTCCCTCCCGACAGGGTGGCCAGCCCCAGCATTTT	TRBD1	TRBV27	TRBJ1-5	NA
CASSYSKGRGTDTQYF	TGTGCCAGCAGTTACTCGAAAGGGAGGGGGACAGATACGCAGTATTTT	NA	TRBV6-6	TRBJ2-3	few
CASRFFRTEVNEKLFF	TGTGCCAGTCGGTTCTTCAGGACAGAAGTTAATGAAAAACTGTTTTTT	NA	TRBV2	TRBJ1-4	once
CASRDRAELAGDLFF	TGTGCCAGCAGGGATAGGGCAGAGTTGGCCGGGGATCTGTTTTTT	NA	TRBV6-4	TRBJ2-2	NA
CASSYQPVDTEAFF	TGTGCCAGCAGCTATCAACCCGTGGACACTGAAGCTTTCTTT	NA	TRBV3-1	TRBJ1-1	few
CASGGLWGEQFF	TGTGCCAGCGGAGGCCTGTGGGGTGAGCAGTTCTTC	NA	TRBV6-6	TRBJ2-1	NA
CASSTLAGPAYNEQFF	TGTGCCAGCAGCACCTTAGCGGGCCCGGCTTACAATGAGCAGTTCTTC	TRBD2	TRBV7-9	TRBJ2-1	few
CASRMELQRTEAFF	TGTGCCAGCAGGATGGAATTACAGAGGACTGAAGCTTTCTTT	NA	TRBV5-6	TRBJ1-1	few
CASSYGTGYGYTF	TGTGCCAGCAGCTACGGGACAGGATATGGCTACACCTTC	TRBD1	TRBV7-2	TRBJ1-2	many
CASSSPSTENYGYTF	TGTGCCAGCAGTTCGCCCTCAACAGAGAACTATGGCTACACCTTC	NA	TRBV27	TRBJ1-2	NA
CASSFTSGGASTDTQYF	TGTGCCAGCAGCTTTACTAGCGGGGGAGCCAGCACAGATACGCAGTATTTT	TRBD2	TRBV7-6	TRBJ2-3	NA
CASSLDLGPYGYTF	TGTGCCAGCAGCTTAGACTTGGGCCCCTATGGCTACACCTTC	NA	TRBV7-9	TRBJ1-2	NA
CATSRDKVGLSSYNSPLHF	TGTGCCACCAGCAGAGATAAAGTGGGGTTAAGCTCCTATAATTCACCCCTCCACTTT	NA	TRBV15	TRBJ1-6	NA
CATTGTTDTQYF	TGTGCCACCACAGGGACCACAGATACGCAGTATTTT	NA	TRBV2	TRBJ2-3	NA